The 21 T cell receptor beta chains below come from one sample, sequenced in a study of Ad26.COV2.S vaccination and SARS-CoV-2 variants. The treatment is: 19 received Ad26.COV2.S at low or high dose, single or two shots; roughly five received placebo; per-sample allocation not given. Day 63 following the first vaccine or placebo injection was when the samples were taken. TCRdb's table, derived via immunoSEQ multiplex PCR, lists solely in-frame clones and lacks some. The sample lists 360,000 or so clones, about 88% occurring once. Sequencing was performed on peripheral blood, taken in a trial of Ad26.COV2.S vaccine versus placebo. These receptors all stem from a person aged 18-60 years who received the Ad26.COV2.S COVID-19 vaccine or a placebo.

The chain joins TRBV3-1 (or the pseudogene TRBV3-2) to TRBJ1-4; D unresolved. V dropped 4 bases and J dropped 5 bases, with 5 bases sitting between them. There are 12 residues in the CDR3. Germline V gene lookup returns CDR1 LGHDT and CDR2 YNNKEL (reference sequence). CDR3 bases: TGTGCCAGCAGCCGACAAAATGAAAAACTGTTTTTT. Protein sequence: CASSRQNEKLFF.

J is TRBJ1-6 and V is TRBV28, with a possible D match to TRBD1 (5 bases). V dropped 6 bases and J dropped 2 bases, with 14 bases sitting between them. This CDR3 contains 16 residues. Germline V lookup: CDR1 MDHEN, CDR2 SYDVKM. The DNA for the CDR3 is TGTGCCAGCAGAGAATCCGGGACCACCTATAATTCACCCCTCCACTTT. Amino acids: CASRESGTTYNSPLHF. The full variable domain, in which reference TRBV28 and TRBJ1-6 provide the parts outside the CDR3, is DVKVTQSSRYLVKRTGEKVFLECVQDMDHENMFWYRQDPGLGLRLIYFSYDVKMKEKGDIPEGYSVSREKKERFSLILESASTNQTSMYLCASRESGTTYNSPLHFGNGTRLTVT.

The rearrangement links TRBV5-4 to TRBJ1-1, with D unresolved. CDR1 SGHNT and CDR2 YYREEE come from the germline V gene (reference sequence). The CDR3 contains 15 residues. Trimming shortened V by 0 bases and J by 2 bases, and 11 bases separated the two germline ends. The CDR3: CASSLDPGPNTEAFF. Here the CDR3 DNA reads TGTGCCAGCAGCTTGGACCCCGGACCTAACACTGAAGCTTTCTTT.

In its sample, this clone was seen once. The V and J genes are TRBV7-2 and TRBJ2-7; 13 bases are a match to TRBD2. The CDR3 contains 16 residues. Losses at the gene ends were 1 base for V and 4 bases for J; bases not matched to a gene: 4. Germline lookup yields CDR1 SGHTA and CDR2 FQGNSA. Here the CDR3 DNA reads TGTGCCAGCAGCTTAGATCAGACTAGCGGGAGGTACGAGCAGTACTTC. Encoded protein: CASSLDQTSGRYEQYF.

The V call is TRBV19, the J call TRBJ1-1; unclear D gene. Deletions cut 2 bases from V and 0 bases from J, with 4 bases between. Germline CDR1 and CDR2: LNHDA and SQIVND (reference sequence). The CDR3 covers 13 residues. The CDR3 region has the DNA TGTGCCAGTAGTATATCGATGAACACTGAAGCTTTCTTT. The encoded protein is CASSISMNTEAFF.

This clone was observed a handful of times. This chain connects TRBV4-1 to TRBJ1-6, with 8 bases that match TRBD1. This CDR3 is 16 amino acids long. The V segment lost 0 bases and the J segment 6 bases; nucleotides outside the gene matches: 4. Germline CDR1 is MGHRA and CDR2 is YSYEKL. CDR3 amino acids: CASSQDLGQGNSPLHF. The CDR3 nucleotides are TGCGCCAGCAGCCAAGATCTTGGACAGGGTAATTCACCCCTCCACTTT.

The chain links TRBV29-1 to TRBJ2-2; 8 bases match TRBD1. Germline assignment: CDR1 SQVTM and CDR2 ANQGSEA. The CDR3 loop spans 18 amino acids. With 1 base clipped from V and 1 base from J, the junction kept 11 bases outside the gene matches. The CDR3 protein is CSVEARGETGVNTGELFF. CDR3 coding DNA: TGCAGCGTTGAAGCTCGCGGGGAGACAGGGGTGAACACCGGGGAGCTGTTTTTT.

The chain uses TRBV28 and TRBJ2-1; tentative D call: TRBD1 (6 bases). Looked up from germline, CDR1 is MDHEN and CDR2 is SYDVKM. The CDR3 contains 15 residues. V was trimmed by 2 bases and J by 5 bases, leaving 13 bases between them. Here the CDR3 DNA reads TGTGCCAGCAGTTTAGACAACAGGGACCACAATGAGCAGTTCTTC. Amino acid sequence: CASSLDNRDHNEQFF.

The V call is TRBV2, the J call TRBJ1-6; D not resolved. The ends were cut back, 6 bases at V and 3 bases at J, with 9 bases in the middle. The V gene's germline CDR1 is SNHLY and CDR2 FYNNEI. The CDR3 extends over 14 amino acids. The CDR3 loop reads CASRGGNYNSPLHF. In nucleotides, the CDR3 is TGTGCCAGCAGGGGAGGAAACTATAATTCACCCCTCCACTTT.

This rearrangement joins TRBV5-4 to TRBJ2-3, with 7 bases identical to TRBD2. Germline V gene data show CDR1 as SGHNT and CDR2 as YYREEE (reference sequence). Trimming removed 4 bases from V and 1 base from J; junction bases left unmatched: 9. There are 16 residues in the CDR3. The CDR3 here is CASSTLRGSGTDTQYF. The DNA for the CDR3 is TGTGCCAGCAGCACATTACGCGGGAGCGGCACAGATACGCAGTATTTT.

The chain couples TRBV4-1 to TRBJ1-2; D remains unclear. The V and J ends lost 0 bases and 5 bases respectively, with 7 bases between them. Germline lookup yields CDR1 MGHRA and CDR2 YSYEKL. This CDR3 comprises 13 residues. In nucleotides, the CDR3 is TGCGCCAGCAGCCAAGAAGGAGTTTATGGCTACACCTTC. This sequence encodes CASSQEGVYGYTF.

The chain employs TRBV28 and TRBJ1-1; D is ambiguous. Germline V lookup: CDR1 MDHEN, CDR2 SYDVKM. The length of the CDR3 is 14 residues. V was trimmed by 1 base and J by 2 bases, leaving 8 bases between them. CDR3 residues: CASSLFPTNTEAFF. The CDR3 nucleotides read TGTGCCAGCAGTTTATTCCCAACTAACACTGAAGCTTTCTTT.

The chain uses TRBV19 and TRBJ2-3; tentative D call: TRBD2 (6 bases). The CDR3 consists of 15 residues. Deletions cut 5 bases from V and 7 bases from J, with 19 bases between. The germline gives CDR1 LNHDA, CDR2 SQIVND (reference sequence). The CDR3 sequence is CASSAGTGVSHTQYF. In DNA, the CDR3 is TGTGCCAGTAGTGCCGGGACGGGAGTTTCGCATACGCAGTATTTT. The full variable domain, in which reference TRBV19 and TRBJ2-3 provide the parts outside the CDR3, is DGGITQSPKYLFRKEGQNVTLSCEQNLNHDAMYWYRQDPGQGLRLIYYSQIVNDFQKGDIAEGYSVSREKKESFPLTVTSAQKNPTAFYLCASSAGTGVSHTQYFGPGTRLTVL.

The rearrangement uses TRBV5-1 and TRBJ2-7; TRBD1 or TRBD2 may be the D gene (6 bases each). V was shortened by 4 bases and J by 3 bases, with 17 bases between the two germline ends. In germline, CDR1 is SGHRS, CDR2 YFSETQ. The CDR3 sequence is 15 residues long. This chain's CDR3 is CASSPPGGGDYEQYF. Here the CDR3 DNA reads TGCGCCAGCAGCCCCCCCGGAGGGGGTGACTACGAGCAGTACTTC.

V gene TRBV30 combines with J gene TRBJ2-3; D is tentatively TRBD1 or TRBD2 (5 bases each). Trimming removed 4 bases from V and 2 bases from J, with 16 bases in between. The CDR3 totals 15 residues. Germline assignment: CDR1 GTSNPN and CDR2 SVGIG (reference sequence). Written as DNA, the CDR3 is TGTGCCTGGAACTTACCGGGACGGGTCACAGATACGCAGTATTTT. Translated: CAWNLPGRVTDTQYF.

CDR3 in DNA: TGTGCCTGGAGGCCAGGGATTACTGAAGCTTTCTTT. It encodes CAWRPGITEAFF. The chain carries TRBV30 and TRBJ1-1; tentative D call: TRBD1 (5 bases). V dropped 3 bases and J dropped 5 bases, with 10 bases sitting between them. This CDR3 has 12 amino acids. Germline V gene sequence: CDR1 GTSNPN, CDR2 SVGIG (reference sequence).

The genes are TRBV6-8 and TRBJ2-5; D might be TRBD2 (5 bases). This CDR3 is 12 amino acids long. In germline, CDR1 is MNHGY, CDR2 SAAAGT. The V end was cut by 10 bases, the J end by 10 bases, with 19 bases between. CDR3 in amino acids: CANAVGEGDQYF. The CDR3 coding sequence is TGTGCCAACGCAGTCGGAGAGGGAGACCAGTACTTC.

This clone was detected only once. This rearrangement joins TRBV3-1 (or the pseudogene TRBV3-2) to TRBJ2-7; TRBD1 aligns across 10 bases. CDR1 is LGHDT, CDR2 YNNKEL, per germline (reference sequence). The CDR3 totals 15 residues. V was clipped by 2 bases and J by 7 bases; unmatched bases: 8. The CDR3 DNA is TGTGCCAGCAGCCAACCTGGGACAGGGGACAGGGAGCAGTACTTC. Amino acids: CASSQPGTGDREQYF.

This clone appeared once. The junction departs from germline at one end; a sequencing error may be responsible. This rearrangement joins TRBV28 to TRBJ2-7; 11 positions match TRBD2. The V gene's germline CDR1 is MDHEN and CDR2 SYDVKM. This CDR3 has 14 residues. CDR3 protein: CASSLVRLAGRSDF. The DNA of the CDR3 is TGTGCCAGCAGTTTAGTGAGACTAGCGGGAAGGTCCGACTTC.

V gene TRBV7-2 combines with J gene TRBJ1-2; D is possibly TRBD1 (5 bases). The CDR3 contains 15 residues. V lost 3 bases, J lost 4 bases, and 15 bases lay in between. Germline assignment: CDR1 SGHTA and CDR2 FQGNSA. The CDR3 sequence is CASSLGQARVYGYTF. CDR3 nucleotides: TGTGCCAGCAGCTTGGGGCAGGCAAGAGTCTATGGCTACACCTTC.

The V gene is TRBV29-1, the J gene TRBJ2-1; the match to TRBD2 covers 8 bases. V dropped 6 bases and J dropped 5; count of bases not matched to a gene: 9. The germline gives CDR1 SQVTM, CDR2 ANQGSEA. The CDR3 loop spans 14 amino acids. The CDR3 is CSVLPGLVDNEQFF. DNA of the CDR3: TGCAGCGTCCTCCCGGGACTAGTCGACAATGAGCAGTTCTTC.